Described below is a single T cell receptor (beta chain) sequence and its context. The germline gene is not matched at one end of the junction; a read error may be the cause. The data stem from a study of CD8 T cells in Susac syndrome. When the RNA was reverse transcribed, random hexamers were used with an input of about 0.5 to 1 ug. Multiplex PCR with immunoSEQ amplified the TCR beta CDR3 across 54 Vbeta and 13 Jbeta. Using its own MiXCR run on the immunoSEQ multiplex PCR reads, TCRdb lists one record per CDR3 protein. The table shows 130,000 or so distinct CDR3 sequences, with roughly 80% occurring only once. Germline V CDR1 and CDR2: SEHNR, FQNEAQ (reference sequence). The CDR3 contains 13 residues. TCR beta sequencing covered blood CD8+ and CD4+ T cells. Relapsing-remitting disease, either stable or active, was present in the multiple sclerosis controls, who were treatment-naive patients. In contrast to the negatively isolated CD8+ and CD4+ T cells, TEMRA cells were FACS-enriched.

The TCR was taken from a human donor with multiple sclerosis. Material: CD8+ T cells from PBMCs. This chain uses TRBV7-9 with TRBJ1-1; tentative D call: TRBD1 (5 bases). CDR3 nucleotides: TGTGCCAGCAATGAGGGGCTGAAGACTGAAGTTTTCTTT. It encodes CASNEGLKTEVFF.